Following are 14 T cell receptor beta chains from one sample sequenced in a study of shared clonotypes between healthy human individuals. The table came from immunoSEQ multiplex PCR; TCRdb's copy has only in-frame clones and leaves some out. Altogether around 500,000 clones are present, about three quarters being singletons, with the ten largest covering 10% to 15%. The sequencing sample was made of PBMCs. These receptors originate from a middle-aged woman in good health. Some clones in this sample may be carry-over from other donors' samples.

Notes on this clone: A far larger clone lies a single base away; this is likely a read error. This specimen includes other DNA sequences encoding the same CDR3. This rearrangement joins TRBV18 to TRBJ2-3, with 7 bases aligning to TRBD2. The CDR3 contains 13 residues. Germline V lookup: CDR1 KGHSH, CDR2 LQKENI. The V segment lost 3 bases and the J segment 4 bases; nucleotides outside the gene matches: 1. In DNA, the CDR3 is TGTGCCAGCTCACCGGCGGGAGCAGATACGCAGTATTTT. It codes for CASSPAGADTQYF. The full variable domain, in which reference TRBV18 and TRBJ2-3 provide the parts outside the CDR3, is NAGVMQNPRHLVRRRGQEARLRCSPMKGHSHVYWYRQLPEEGLKFMVYLQKENIIDESGMPKERFSAEFPKEGPSILRIQQVVRGDSAAYFCASSPAGADTQYFGPGTRLTVL.

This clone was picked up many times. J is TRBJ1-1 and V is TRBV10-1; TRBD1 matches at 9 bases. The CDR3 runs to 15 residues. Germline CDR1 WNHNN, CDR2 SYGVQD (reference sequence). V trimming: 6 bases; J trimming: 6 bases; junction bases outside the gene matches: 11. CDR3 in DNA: TGCGCCAGCAGGGACAGGGGTAAGACCCAAGCTGAAGCTTTCTTT. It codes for CASRDRGKTQAEAFF.

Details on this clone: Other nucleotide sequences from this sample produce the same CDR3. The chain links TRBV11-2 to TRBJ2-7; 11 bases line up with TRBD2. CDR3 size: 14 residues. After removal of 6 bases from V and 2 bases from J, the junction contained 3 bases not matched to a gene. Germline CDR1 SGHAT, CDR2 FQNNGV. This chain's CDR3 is CASSLAGGPYEQYF. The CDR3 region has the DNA TGTGCCAGCAGTCTAGCGGGAGGTCCCTACGAGCAGTACTTC.

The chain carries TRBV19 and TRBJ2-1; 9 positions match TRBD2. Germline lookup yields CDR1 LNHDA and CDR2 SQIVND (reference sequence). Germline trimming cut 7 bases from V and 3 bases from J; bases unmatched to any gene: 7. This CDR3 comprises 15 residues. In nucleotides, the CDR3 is TGTGCCAGTACCCCCAGCGGGAGGAACTACAATGAGCAGTTCTTC. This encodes CASTPSGRNYNEQFF.

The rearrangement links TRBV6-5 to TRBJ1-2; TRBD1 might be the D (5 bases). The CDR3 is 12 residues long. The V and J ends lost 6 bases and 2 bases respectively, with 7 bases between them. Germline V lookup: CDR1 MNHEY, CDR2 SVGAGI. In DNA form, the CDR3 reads TGTGCCAGCAGAGACAGAAACTATGGCTACACCTTC. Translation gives CASRDRNYGYTF.

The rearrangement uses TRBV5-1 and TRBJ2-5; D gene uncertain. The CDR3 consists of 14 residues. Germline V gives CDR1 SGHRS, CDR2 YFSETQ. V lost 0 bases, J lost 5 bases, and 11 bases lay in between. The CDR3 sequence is CASSLVGYGETQYF. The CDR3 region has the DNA TGCGCCAGCAGCTTGGTGGGGTATGGGGAGACCCAGTACTTC.

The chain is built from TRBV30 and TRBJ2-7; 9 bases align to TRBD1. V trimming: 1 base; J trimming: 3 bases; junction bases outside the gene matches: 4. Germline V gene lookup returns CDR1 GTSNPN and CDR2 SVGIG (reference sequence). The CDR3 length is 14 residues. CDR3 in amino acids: CAWSGRDRDYEQYF. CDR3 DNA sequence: TGTGCCTGGAGTGGGCGGGACAGGGACTACGAGCAGTACTTC.

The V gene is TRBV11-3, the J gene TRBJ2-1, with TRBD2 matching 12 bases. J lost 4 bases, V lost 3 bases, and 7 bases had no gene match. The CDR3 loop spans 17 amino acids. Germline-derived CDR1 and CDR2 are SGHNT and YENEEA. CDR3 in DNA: TGTGCCAGCAGCTTCCTCGCCGGGACTAGCGGGTACAATGAGCAGTTCTTC. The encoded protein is CASSFLAGTSGYNEQFF.

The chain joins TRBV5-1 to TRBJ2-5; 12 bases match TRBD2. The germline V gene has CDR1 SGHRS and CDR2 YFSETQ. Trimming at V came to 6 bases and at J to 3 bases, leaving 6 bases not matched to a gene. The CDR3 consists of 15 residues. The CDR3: CASNRLAGAEETQYF. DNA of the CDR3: TGCGCCAGCAACCGACTAGCGGGGGCGGAAGAGACCCAGTACTTC. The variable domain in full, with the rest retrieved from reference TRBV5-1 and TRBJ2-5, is KAGVTQTPRYLIKTRGQQVTLSCSPISGHRSVSWYQQTPGQGLQFLFEYFSETQRNKGNFPGRFSGRQFSNSRSEMNVSTLELGDSALYLCASNRLAGAEETQYFGPGTRLLVL.

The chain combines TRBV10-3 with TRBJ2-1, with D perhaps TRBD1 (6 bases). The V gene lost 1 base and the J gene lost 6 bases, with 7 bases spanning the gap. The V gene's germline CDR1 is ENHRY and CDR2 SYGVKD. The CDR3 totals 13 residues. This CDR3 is CAISEWGRNEQFF. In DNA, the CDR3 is TGTGCCATCAGTGAGTGGGGGCGCAATGAGCAGTTCTTC.

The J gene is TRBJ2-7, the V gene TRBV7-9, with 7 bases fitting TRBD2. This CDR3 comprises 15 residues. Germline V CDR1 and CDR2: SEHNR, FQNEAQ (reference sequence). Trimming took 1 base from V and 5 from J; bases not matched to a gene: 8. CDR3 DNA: TGTGCCAGCAGCTTAGACTACGGGGGAGGGCACGAGCAGTACTTC. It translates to CASSLDYGGGHEQYF.

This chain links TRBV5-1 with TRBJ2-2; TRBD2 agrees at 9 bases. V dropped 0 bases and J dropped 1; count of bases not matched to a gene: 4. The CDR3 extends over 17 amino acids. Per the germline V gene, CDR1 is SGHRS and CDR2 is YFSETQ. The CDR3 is CASSLAGTSLNTGELFF. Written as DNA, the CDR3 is TGCGCCAGCAGCTTGGCAGGGACTAGCTTGAACACCGGGGAGCTGTTTTTT.

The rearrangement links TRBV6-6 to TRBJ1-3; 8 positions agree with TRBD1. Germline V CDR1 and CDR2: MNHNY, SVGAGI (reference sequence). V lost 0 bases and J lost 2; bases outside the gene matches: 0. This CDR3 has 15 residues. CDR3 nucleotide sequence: TGTGCCAGCAGTTACTCACAGGGGGCTGGAAACACCATATATTTT. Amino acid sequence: CASSYSQGAGNTIYF.

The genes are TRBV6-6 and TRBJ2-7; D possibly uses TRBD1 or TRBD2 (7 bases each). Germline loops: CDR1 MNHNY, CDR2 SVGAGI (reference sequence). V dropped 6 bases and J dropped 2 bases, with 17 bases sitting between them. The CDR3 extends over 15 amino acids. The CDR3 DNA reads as TGTGCCAGCAGGGGAGGGACAGCGAGAACCTACGAGCAGTACTTC. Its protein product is CASRGGTARTYEQYF.